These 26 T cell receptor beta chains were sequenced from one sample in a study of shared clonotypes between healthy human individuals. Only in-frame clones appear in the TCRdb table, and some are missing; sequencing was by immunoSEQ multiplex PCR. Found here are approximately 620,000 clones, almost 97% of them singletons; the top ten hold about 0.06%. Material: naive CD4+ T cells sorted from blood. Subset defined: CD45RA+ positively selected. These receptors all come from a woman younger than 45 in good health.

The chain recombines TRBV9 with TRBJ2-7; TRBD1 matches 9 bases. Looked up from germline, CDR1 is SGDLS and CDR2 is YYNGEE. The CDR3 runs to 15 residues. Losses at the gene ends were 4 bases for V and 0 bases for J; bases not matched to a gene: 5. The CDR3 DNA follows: TGTGCCAGCAGCCCCGGGACAGGGATCTCCTACGAGCAGTACTTC. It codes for CASSPGTGISYEQYF.

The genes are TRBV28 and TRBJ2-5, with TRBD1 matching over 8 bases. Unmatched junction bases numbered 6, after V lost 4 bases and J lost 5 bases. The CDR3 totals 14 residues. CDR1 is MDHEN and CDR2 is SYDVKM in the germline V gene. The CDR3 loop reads CASSSPGGMETQYF. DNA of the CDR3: TGTGCCAGCAGTTCGCCAGGGGGCATGGAGACCCAGTACTTC.

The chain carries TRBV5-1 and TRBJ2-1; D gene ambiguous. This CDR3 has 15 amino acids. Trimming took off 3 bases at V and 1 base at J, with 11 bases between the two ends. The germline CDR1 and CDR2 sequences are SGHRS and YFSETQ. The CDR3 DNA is TGCGCCAGCAGCTGGACCGGCGTGTCCTACAATGAGCAGTTCTTC. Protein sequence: CASSWTGVSYNEQFF.

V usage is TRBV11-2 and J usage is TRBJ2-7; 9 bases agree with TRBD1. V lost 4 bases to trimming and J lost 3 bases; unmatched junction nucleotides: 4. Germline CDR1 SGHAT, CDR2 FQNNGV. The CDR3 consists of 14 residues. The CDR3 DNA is TGTGCCAGCAGCTACAGGACAGGGGACTACGAGCAGTACTTC. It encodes CASSYRTGDYEQYF.

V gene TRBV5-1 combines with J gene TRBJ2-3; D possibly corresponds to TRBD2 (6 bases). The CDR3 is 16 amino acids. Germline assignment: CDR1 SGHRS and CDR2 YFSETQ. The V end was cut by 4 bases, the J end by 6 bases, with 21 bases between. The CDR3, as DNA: TGCGCCAGCAGCCCTCAACTAGATTCGGGGGTCGATACGCAGTATTTT. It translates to CASSPQLDSGVDTQYF.

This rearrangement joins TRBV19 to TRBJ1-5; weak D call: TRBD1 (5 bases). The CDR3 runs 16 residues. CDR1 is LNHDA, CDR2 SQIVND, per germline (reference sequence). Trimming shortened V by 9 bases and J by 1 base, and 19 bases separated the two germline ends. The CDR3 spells CASRATMKGSNQPQHF. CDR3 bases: TGTGCCAGCAGGGCCACAATGAAGGGGAGCAATCAGCCCCAGCATTTT.

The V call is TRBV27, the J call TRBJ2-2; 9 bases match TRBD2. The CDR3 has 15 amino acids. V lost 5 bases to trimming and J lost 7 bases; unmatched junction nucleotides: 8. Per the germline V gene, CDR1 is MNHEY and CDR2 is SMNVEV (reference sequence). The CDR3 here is CASSTSGRKVGELFF. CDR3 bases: TGTGCCAGCAGTACGAGCGGGAGGAAGGTCGGGGAGCTGTTTTTT.

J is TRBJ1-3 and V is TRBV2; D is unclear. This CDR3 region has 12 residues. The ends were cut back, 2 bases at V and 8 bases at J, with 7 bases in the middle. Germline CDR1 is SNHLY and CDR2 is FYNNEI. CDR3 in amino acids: CASSEQEHTIYF. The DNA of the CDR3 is TGTGCCAGCAGTGAACAGGAACACACCATATATTTT.

CDR3 nucleotide sequence: TGTGCCAGCAGCTTTACGCGGGGAAACACTGAAGCTTTCTTT. This translates into CASSFTRGNTEAFF. The V gene is TRBV7-9, the J gene TRBJ1-1; unclear D gene. Trimming took off 3 bases at V and 2 bases at J, with 10 bases between the two ends. The CDR3 length is 14 residues. Germline loops: CDR1 SEHNR, CDR2 FQNEAQ (reference sequence).

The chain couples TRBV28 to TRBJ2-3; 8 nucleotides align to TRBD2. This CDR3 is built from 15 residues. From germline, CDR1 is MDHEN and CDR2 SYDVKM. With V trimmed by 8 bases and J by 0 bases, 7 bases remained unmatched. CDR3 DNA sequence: TGTGCCAGCCTGTCAGCGGGGGCCAGCACAGATACGCAGTATTTT. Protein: CASLSAGASTDTQYF.

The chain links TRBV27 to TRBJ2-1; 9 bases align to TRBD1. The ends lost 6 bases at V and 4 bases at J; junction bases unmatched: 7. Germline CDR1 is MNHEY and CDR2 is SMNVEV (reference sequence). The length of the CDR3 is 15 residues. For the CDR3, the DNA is TGTGCCAGCAGCCAACAGGGGGCGCAGTACAATGAGCAGTTCTTC. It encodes CASSQQGAQYNEQFF.

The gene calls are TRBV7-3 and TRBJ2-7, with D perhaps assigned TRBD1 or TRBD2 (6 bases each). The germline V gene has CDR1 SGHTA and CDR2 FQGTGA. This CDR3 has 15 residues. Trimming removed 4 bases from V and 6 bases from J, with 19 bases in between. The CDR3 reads CASSYSPGAGREQYF. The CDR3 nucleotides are TGTGCCAGCAGCTACTCACCGGGGGCTGGTCGCGAGCAGTACTTC.

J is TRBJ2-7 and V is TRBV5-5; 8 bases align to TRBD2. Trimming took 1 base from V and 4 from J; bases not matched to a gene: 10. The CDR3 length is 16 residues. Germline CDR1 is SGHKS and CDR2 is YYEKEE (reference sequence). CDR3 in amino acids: CASSLTHSGTSYEQYF. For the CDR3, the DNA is TGTGCCAGCAGCTTGACCCATTCCGGGACTAGTTACGAGCAGTACTTC.

The CDR3 spells CASSLAGTASYEQYF. CDR3 nucleotides: TGCGCCAGCAGCTTGGCCGGGACAGCCTCCTACGAGCAGTACTTC. The J gene is TRBJ2-7, the V gene TRBV5-1; 7 bases align to TRBD1. Looked up from germline, CDR1 is SGHRS and CDR2 is YFSETQ. The CDR3 length is 15 residues. The junction had 3 bases not matched to a gene; V was cut back by 0 bases and J by 0 bases. Variable domain in full (rest from reference TRBV5-1 and TRBJ2-7): KAGVTQTPRYLIKTRGQQVTLSCSPISGHRSVSWYQQTPGQGLQFLFEYFSETQRNKGNFPGRFSGRQFSNSRSEMNVSTLELGDSALYLCASSLAGTASYEQYFGPGTRLTVT.

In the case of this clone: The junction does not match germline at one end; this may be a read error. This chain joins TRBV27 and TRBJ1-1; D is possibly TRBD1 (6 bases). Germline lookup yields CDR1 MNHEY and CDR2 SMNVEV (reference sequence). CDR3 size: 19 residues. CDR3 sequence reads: CASSLYPALRGAPRSDAFF. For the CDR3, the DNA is TGTGCCAGCAGTCTATACCCTGCCCTGAGGGGGGCGCCCCGGTCTGATGCTTTCTTT.

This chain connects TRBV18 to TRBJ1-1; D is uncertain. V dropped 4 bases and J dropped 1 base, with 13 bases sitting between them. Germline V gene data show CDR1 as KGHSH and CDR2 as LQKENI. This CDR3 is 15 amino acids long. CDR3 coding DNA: TGTGCCAGCTCACTCGGTCCACAGCAGAACACTGAAGCTTTCTTT. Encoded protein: CASSLGPQQNTEAFF.

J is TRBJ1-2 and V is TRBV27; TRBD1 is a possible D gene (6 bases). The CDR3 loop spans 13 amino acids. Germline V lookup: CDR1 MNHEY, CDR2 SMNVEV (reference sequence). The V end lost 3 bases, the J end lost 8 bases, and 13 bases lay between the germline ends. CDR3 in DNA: TGTGCCAGCAGTTTTTTGGACAGAAGGGGCTACACCTTC. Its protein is CASSFLDRRGYTF.

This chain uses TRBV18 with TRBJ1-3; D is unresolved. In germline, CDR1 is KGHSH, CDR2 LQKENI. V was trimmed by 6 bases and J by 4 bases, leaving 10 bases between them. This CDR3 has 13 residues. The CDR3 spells CASSPTQGNTIYF. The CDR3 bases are TGTGCCAGCTCGCCGACACAGGGAAACACCATATATTTT. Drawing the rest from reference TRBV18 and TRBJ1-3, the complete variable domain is NAGVMQNPRHLVRRRGQEARLRCSPMKGHSHVYWYRQLPEEGLKFMVYLQKENIIDESGMPKERFSAEFPKEGPSILRIQQVVRGDSAAYFCASSPTQGNTIYFGEGSWLTVV.

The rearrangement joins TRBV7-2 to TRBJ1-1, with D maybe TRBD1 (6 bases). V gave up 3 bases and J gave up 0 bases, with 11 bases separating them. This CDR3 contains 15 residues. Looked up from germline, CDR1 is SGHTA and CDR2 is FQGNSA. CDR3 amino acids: CASSFSTGMNTEAFF. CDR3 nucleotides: TGTGCCAGCAGCTTTTCGACAGGAATGAACACTGAAGCTTTCTTT.

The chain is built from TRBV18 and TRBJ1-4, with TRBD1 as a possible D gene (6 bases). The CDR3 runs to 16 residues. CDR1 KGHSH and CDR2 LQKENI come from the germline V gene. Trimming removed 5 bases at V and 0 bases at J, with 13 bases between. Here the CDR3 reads CASSGNQGTTNEKLFF. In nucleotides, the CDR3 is TGTGCCAGCTCAGGAAATCAGGGGACAACTAATGAAAAACTGTTTTTT.

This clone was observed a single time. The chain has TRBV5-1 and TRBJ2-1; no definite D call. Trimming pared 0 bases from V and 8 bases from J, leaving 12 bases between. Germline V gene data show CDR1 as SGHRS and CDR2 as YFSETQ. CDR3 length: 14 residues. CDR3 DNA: TGCGCCAGCAGCTTGGTGGTTAGTCGCGATGAGCAGTTCTTC. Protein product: CASSLVVSRDEQFF.

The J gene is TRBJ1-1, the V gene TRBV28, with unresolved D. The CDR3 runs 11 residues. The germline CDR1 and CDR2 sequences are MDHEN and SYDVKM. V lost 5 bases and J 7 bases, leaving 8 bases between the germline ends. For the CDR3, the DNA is TGTGCCAGCAGTCGGCTTCTTGAAGCTTTCTTT. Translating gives CASSRLLEAFF.

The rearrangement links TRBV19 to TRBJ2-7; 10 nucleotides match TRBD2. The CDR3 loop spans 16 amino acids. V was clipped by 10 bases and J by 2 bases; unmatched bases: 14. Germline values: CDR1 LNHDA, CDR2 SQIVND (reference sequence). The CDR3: CATKESSGSLTYEQYF. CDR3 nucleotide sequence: TGTGCCACCAAGGAGTCTAGCGGGAGTTTAACCTACGAGCAGTACTTC.

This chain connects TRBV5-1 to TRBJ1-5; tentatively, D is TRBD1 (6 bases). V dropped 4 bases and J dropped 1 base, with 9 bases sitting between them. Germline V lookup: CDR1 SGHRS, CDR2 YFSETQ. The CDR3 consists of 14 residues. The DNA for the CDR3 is TGCGCCAGCAGCGAGGGGGGAAGCAATCAGCCCCAGCATTTT. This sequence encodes CASSEGGSNQPQHF.

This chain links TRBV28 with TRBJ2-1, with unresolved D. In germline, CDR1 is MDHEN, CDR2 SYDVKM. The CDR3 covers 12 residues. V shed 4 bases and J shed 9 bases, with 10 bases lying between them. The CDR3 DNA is TGTGCCAGCAGTTGGGTGATGGGTGAGCAGTTCTTC. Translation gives CASSWVMGEQFF.

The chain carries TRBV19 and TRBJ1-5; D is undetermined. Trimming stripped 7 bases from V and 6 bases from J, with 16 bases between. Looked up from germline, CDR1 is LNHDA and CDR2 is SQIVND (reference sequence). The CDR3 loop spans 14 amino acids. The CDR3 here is CASTPDGQRQPQHF. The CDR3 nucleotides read TGTGCCAGTACCCCCGACGGGCAGCGTCAGCCCCAGCATTTT. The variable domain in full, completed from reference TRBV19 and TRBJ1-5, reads DGGITQSPKYLFRKEGQNVTLSCEQNLNHDAMYWYRQDPGQGLRLIYYSQIVNDFQKGDIAEGYSVSREKKESFPLTVTSAQKNPTAFYLCASTPDGQRQPQHFGDGTRLSIL.